The 32 T cell receptor beta chains in this list originate from one sample, sequenced in a study of blood T cell repertoires in COVID-19 (TCRdb year 2020). The library was built by means of the immunoSEQ multiplex PCR assay. TCRdb took over this immuneACCESS table, retaining in-frame rearrangements with V and J assigned. Such tables are incomplete; in checked studies, under half of the missing clones stem from an unresolved V gene, and the remainder is unexplained. This sample comprises some 290,000 clones, over 80% of them detected only once. 3.5% to 5.5% of the sample rests with the top ten. Source material: peripheral blood. Receptors originate from a man in his sixties who had recovered from COVID-19.

The sample holds one count of this clone. V gene TRBV19 combines with J gene TRBJ2-2; perhaps TRBD1 as D (6 bases). V dropped 3 bases and J dropped 2 bases, with 16 bases sitting between them. Per germline, CDR1 LNHDA and CDR2 SQIVND (reference sequence). This CDR3 is built from 17 residues. In nucleotides, the CDR3 is TGTGCCAGTAGTATGAACGGTTGGACAGCCAACACCGGGGAGCTGTTTTTT. Translation: CASSMNGWTANTGELFF.

This chain links TRBV6-5 with TRBJ1-1; 7 nucleotides align to TRBD1. Germline loops: CDR1 MNHEY, CDR2 SVGAGI. After removal of 7 bases from V and 2 bases from J, the junction contained 7 bases not matched to a gene. The CDR3 consists of 14 residues. The CDR3 sequence is CASKAGTVNTEAFF. CDR3 nucleotide sequence: TGTGCCAGCAAAGCCGGGACAGTCAACACTGAAGCTTTCTTT.

The chain is built from TRBV6-5 and TRBJ2-2; D is undetermined. The CDR3 has 13 residues. V was cut by 2 bases and J by 6 bases, with 7 bases left in between. From germline, CDR1 is MNHEY and CDR2 SVGAGI. CDR3 DNA: TGTGCCAGCAGTTACCTGGGCGCCGGGGAGCTGTTTTTT. Translating gives CASSYLGAGELFF.

The chain has TRBV11-2 and TRBJ2-3; 8 nucleotides agree with TRBD1. CDR1 is SGHAT, CDR2 FQNNGV, per germline. The junction had 9 bases not matched to a gene; V was cut back by 3 bases and J by 7 bases. The CDR3 is 15 amino acids. The CDR3 bases are TGTGCCAGCAGCTTGTACAGGGGGATTTCGAATACGCAGTATTTT. Its protein product is CASSLYRGISNTQYF.

The rearrangement uses TRBV18 and TRBJ2-5, with TRBD2 matching over 12 bases. The CDR3 is made up of 16 amino acids. The junction had 1 base not matched to a gene; V was cut back by 0 bases and J by 2 bases. Germline CDR1 and CDR2: KGHSH and LQKENI. The CDR3 loop is CASSPPGLAGQETQYF. CDR3 sequence (DNA): TGTGCCAGCTCACCACCCGGACTAGCGGGACAAGAGACCCAGTACTTC. Based on the CDR3 plus reference TRBV18 and TRBJ2-5, the full variable domain is NAGVMQNPRHLVRRRGQEARLRCSPMKGHSHVYWYRQLPEEGLKFMVYLQKENIIDESGMPKERFSAEFPKEGPSILRIQQVVRGDSAAYFCASSPPGLAGQETQYFGPGTRLLVL.

Concerning this clone itself: Other DNA sequences within the sample encode an identical CDR3. The gene calls are TRBV5-1 and TRBJ2-1; perhaps TRBD2 as D (6 bases). Germline lookup yields CDR1 SGHRS and CDR2 YFSETQ. The CDR3 runs to 15 residues. V lost 3 bases and J 10 bases, leaving 20 bases between the germline ends. CDR3 in amino acids: CASSWGGARGREQFF. Written as DNA, the CDR3 is TGCGCCAGCAGCTGGGGAGGAGCTAGGGGAAGGGAGCAGTTCTTC.

To note about this clone: Mismatch with germline at one junction end may stem from a read error. The V and J genes are TRBV4-1 and TRBJ2-5, with D possibly TRBD1 on 7 matching bases. The germline V gene encodes CDR1 MGHRA and CDR2 YSYEKL. The CDR3 is made up of 15 amino acids. The CDR3 sequence is CASRQGGARGETQYF. The CDR3 nucleotides read TGCGCCAGCAGGCAAGGAGGGGCCAGGGGGGAGACCCAGTACTTC.

The V gene is TRBV7-9, the J gene TRBJ2-1; the match to TRBD2 covers 9 bases. The junction had 12 bases not matched to a gene; V was cut back by 2 bases and J by 4 bases. The CDR3 extends over 18 amino acids. The germline gives CDR1 SEHNR, CDR2 FQNEAQ (reference sequence). This CDR3 reads CASSLLVAGANGYNEQFF. DNA for the CDR3: TGTGCCAGCAGCTTATTAGTAGCGGGAGCGAATGGGTACAATGAGCAGTTCTTC.

This clone was picked up one time. This sequence joins TRBV3-1 (or the pseudogene TRBV3-2) and TRBJ2-1; 8 nucleotides agree with TRBD2. The CDR3 contains 15 residues. Trimming took 4 bases from V and 9 from J; bases not matched to a gene: 11. Per the germline V gene, CDR1 is LGHDT and CDR2 is YNNKEL (reference sequence). The DNA of the CDR3 is TGTGCCAGCAGCCCGCGACTAGCGCCGATGGGTGAGCAGTTCTTC. Residues: CASSPRLAPMGEQFF.

V and J are TRBV7-8 and TRBJ1-1; no firm D call. Germline lookup yields CDR1 SGHVS and CDR2 FQNEAQ. The CDR3 has 14 amino acids. V lost 6 bases, J lost 1 base, and 12 bases lay in between. CDR3 DNA sequence: TGTGCCAGCAGTCGAACGCGGGGGAACACTGAAGCTTTCTTT. It codes for CASSRTRGNTEAFF.

This clone was detected only a few times. The rearrangement joins TRBV19 to TRBJ2-7; 8 nucleotides match TRBD1. Germline V gene sequence: CDR1 LNHDA, CDR2 SQIVND (reference sequence). The junction had 6 bases not matched to a gene; V was cut back by 3 bases and J by 5 bases. This CDR3 comprises 14 residues. CDR3 amino acids: CASSIGQGANEQYF. Here the CDR3 DNA reads TGTGCCAGTAGTATCGGCCAGGGGGCCAACGAGCAGTACTTC.

V is TRBV6-5 and J is TRBJ2-7, with TRBD2 identical over 10 bases. Germline CDR1 is MNHEY and CDR2 is SVGAGI. V gave up 8 bases and J gave up 3 bases; unmatched junction bases: 7. This CDR3 comprises 14 residues. CDR3 sequence reads: CASRTSGASYEQYF. As DNA, the CDR3 is TGTGCCAGCCGAACTAGCGGGGCTAGCTACGAGCAGTACTTC.

The gene calls are TRBV3-1 (or the pseudogene TRBV3-2) and TRBJ2-1, with 7 bases aligning to TRBD2. The V and J ends lost 0 bases and 5 bases, in that order; junction bases with no gene match: 4. Per germline, CDR1 LGHDT and CDR2 YNNKEL (reference sequence). This CDR3 is built from 15 residues. DNA for the CDR3: TGTGCCAGCAGCCAAGACGGGACTATCAACAATGAGCAGTTCTTC. Encoded protein: CASSQDGTINNEQFF.

This chain links TRBV27 with TRBJ1-1; D possibly corresponds to TRBD1 (6 bases). This CDR3 is 17 amino acids long. Trimming removed 7 bases from V and 0 bases from J, with 21 bases in between. The germline CDR1 and CDR2 sequences are MNHEY and SMNVEV (reference sequence). The CDR3 coding sequence is TGTGCCAGCACCACCACCGGCAGGGGCAGACTGAACACTGAAGCTTTCTTT. This sequence encodes CASTTTGRGRLNTEAFF.

The chain uses TRBV12-5 and TRBJ2-2; D is uncertain. Germline loops: CDR1 LGHNT, CDR2 FRNRAP. This CDR3 has 13 amino acids. V was pared by 3 bases and J by 4 bases, with 6 bases between. The CDR3 nucleotides read TGTGCTAGTGGTTTTCTATCCACCGGGGAGCTGTTTTTT. As protein: CASGFLSTGELFF.

Here the CDR3 DNA reads TGCGCCAGCAGCTCACAGGTGAGTGCGGACAATGAGCAGTTCTTC. Protein: CASSSQVSADNEQFF. This chain joins TRBV5-1 and TRBJ2-1; a weak D match, TRBD1 (5 bases). Germline V lookup: CDR1 SGHRS, CDR2 YFSETQ. The CDR3 contains 15 residues. V was clipped by 3 bases and J by 5 bases, with 15 bases between them.

J is TRBJ2-7 and V is TRBV20-1; 11 bases fit TRBD2. J gave up 5 bases and V 3 bases, and 9 bases lay outside the gene matches. The germline V gene has CDR1 DFQATT and CDR2 SNEGSKA (reference sequence). CDR3 size: 15 residues. The CDR3 coding sequence is TGCAGTGCTAGTAGGACTAGCGGGCGGGGCGACGAGCAGTACTTC. It translates to CSASRTSGRGDEQYF.

The rearrangement joins TRBV19 to TRBJ2-5; 8 bases fit TRBD1. J was trimmed by 5 bases and V by 4 bases; bases with no gene match: 3. The CDR3 covers 13 residues. Looked up from germline, CDR1 is LNHDA and CDR2 is SQIVND (reference sequence). For the CDR3, the DNA is TGTGCCAGTAGTAACCGGGACAGGGAGACCCAGTACTTC. This sequence encodes CASSNRDRETQYF.

The CDR3 protein is CASSRQGTSGAAVEQYF. The CDR3 DNA sequence: TGTGCCAGCAGCCGGCAGGGGACTAGCGGGGCGGCCGTCGAGCAGTACTTC. The V call is TRBV7-2, the J call TRBJ2-7; TRBD2 agrees at 13 bases. The V segment lost 5 bases and the J segment 6 bases; nucleotides outside the gene matches: 13. The CDR3 contains 17 residues. The germline gives CDR1 SGHTA, CDR2 FQGNSA.

The genes are TRBV28 and TRBJ2-7, with TRBD1 matching 10 bases. V gave up 10 bases and J gave up 7 bases; unmatched junction bases: 13. The germline CDR1 and CDR2 sequences are MDHEN and SYDVKM. The CDR3 is 14 residues long. The CDR3: CATRTTGGMGEQYF. In nucleotides, the CDR3 is TGTGCCACCAGAACGACAGGGGGCATGGGGGAGCAGTACTTC.

CDR3 protein: CASKNPGATETQYF. For the CDR3, the DNA is TGTGCCAGCAAAAACCCAGGGGCTACAGAGACCCAGTACTTC. The gene calls are TRBV28 and TRBJ2-5, with D maybe TRBD1 (6 bases). V gave up 7 bases and J gave up 4 bases, with 16 bases separating them. Germline V gene sequence: CDR1 MDHEN, CDR2 SYDVKM. This CDR3 comprises 14 residues.

The chain has TRBV5-4 and TRBJ1-4; 9 bases are shared with TRBD1. The CDR3 contains 14 residues. Germline CDR1 and CDR2: SGHNT and YYREEE (reference sequence). J lost 7 bases, V lost 3 bases, and 4 bases had no gene match. CDR3 DNA: TGTGCCAGCAGCTCGGGACAGGGCCGTGAAAAACTGTTTTTT. It is translated as CASSSGQGREKLFF.

The chain has TRBV11-2 and TRBJ1-2; 8 nucleotides agree with TRBD1. CDR1 and CDR2 (germline): SGHAT, FQNNGV. CDR3 length equals 13 residues. The J segment lost 7 bases and the V segment lost 3 bases, leaving 4 bases of the junction unmatched. CDR3 coding DNA: TGTGCCAGCAGCTTGGCAGGGGGCCTTGGCTACACCTTC. This codes for CASSLAGGLGYTF.

The chain couples TRBV19 to TRBJ1-2; D remains ambiguous. This CDR3 is 19 amino acids long. Germline V gene sequence: CDR1 LNHDA, CDR2 SQIVND (reference sequence). Trimming removed 3 bases at V and 1 base at J, with 24 bases between. Here the CDR3 reads CASSMIWTRRTTYNYGYTF. CDR3 nucleotides: TGTGCCAGTAGTATGATTTGGACTCGCAGGACGACCTATAACTATGGCTACACCTTC.

As to this clone: The same CDR3 arises from other DNA sequences in this sample as well. The rearrangement links TRBV5-1 to TRBJ2-7, with TRBD2 matching over 7 bases. The trim removed 0 bases at V and 0 bases at J, leaving 0 bases unmatched. Germline-derived CDR1 and CDR2 are SGHRS and YFSETQ. This CDR3 is 14 amino acids long. DNA for the CDR3: TGCGCCAGCAGCTTGGCGGGGGGCTCCTACGAGCAGTACTTC. This sequence encodes CASSLAGGSYEQYF.

This clone was found once. The chain uses TRBV5-1 and TRBJ2-3, with D perhaps matching TRBD1 (5 bases). V lost 4 bases and J 2 bases, leaving 14 bases between the germline ends. The germline gives CDR1 SGHRS, CDR2 YFSETQ. The CDR3 is made up of 15 amino acids. The CDR3 sequence is CASSQDIGATDTQYF. DNA of the CDR3: TGCGCCAGCAGCCAGGACATTGGGGCCACAGATACGCAGTATTTT.

The chain joins TRBV15 to TRBJ2-1; 9 bases are a match to TRBD1. Trimming cost V 1 base and J 1 base; bases outside gene matches: 2. The length of the CDR3 is 16 residues. Germline V gives CDR1 LNHNV, CDR2 YYDKDF (reference sequence). CDR3 amino acids: CATSRAGTGSYNEQFF. Written as DNA, the CDR3 is TGTGCCACCAGCAGAGCTGGGACAGGGTCCTACAATGAGCAGTTCTTC.

The chain is built from TRBV2 and TRBJ2-2, with 7 bases lining up with TRBD1. J was trimmed by 5 bases and V by 6 bases; bases with no gene match: 3. CDR1 is SNHLY, CDR2 FYNNEI, per germline. The CDR3 extends over 13 amino acids. The DNA of the CDR3 is TGTGCCAGCAGGCTACAGGGGACCGGGGAGCTGTTTTTT. It encodes CASRLQGTGELFF.

The chain is built from TRBV7-8 and TRBJ1-5; perhaps TRBD1 as D (5 bases). The germline V gene encodes CDR1 SGHVS and CDR2 FQNEAQ. The CDR3 sequence is 16 residues long. Trimming removed 5 bases at V and 2 bases at J, with 16 bases between. The CDR3 DNA follows: TGTGCCAGCAGCCCCCGAGGACAACTACGCAATCAGCCCCAGCATTTT. As protein: CASSPRGQLRNQPQHF.

The chain recombines TRBV4-1 with TRBJ2-5, with D possibly matching TRBD2 (5 bases). This CDR3 contains 14 residues. Germline V gene sequence: CDR1 MGHRA, CDR2 YSYEKL. Trimming removed 3 bases from V and 1 base from J, with 9 bases in between. This CDR3 is CASSHTGIQETQYF. The CDR3 coding sequence is TGCGCCAGCAGCCACACCGGGATCCAAGAGACCCAGTACTTC.

The rearrangement links TRBV29-1 to TRBJ2-5; D is uncertain. Germline V gives CDR1 SQVTM, CDR2 ANQGSEA. V was clipped by 7 bases and J by 5 bases, with 11 bases between them. The CDR3 is made up of 11 amino acids. The CDR3 DNA follows: TGCAGCGCCTTGAGTTTGGAGACCCAGTACTTC. Its protein is CSALSLETQYF.

DNA of the CDR3: TGCGCCAGCAGCCAAGAGGCTAGCGGGAGGGCACTAGATGAGCAGTTCTTC. Translating gives CASSQEASGRALDEQFF. The chain has TRBV4-1 and TRBJ2-1; TRBD2 agrees at 12 bases. The CDR3 covers 17 residues. Trimming took 0 bases from V and 8 from J; bases not matched to a gene: 8. Germline V gives CDR1 MGHRA, CDR2 YSYEKL.